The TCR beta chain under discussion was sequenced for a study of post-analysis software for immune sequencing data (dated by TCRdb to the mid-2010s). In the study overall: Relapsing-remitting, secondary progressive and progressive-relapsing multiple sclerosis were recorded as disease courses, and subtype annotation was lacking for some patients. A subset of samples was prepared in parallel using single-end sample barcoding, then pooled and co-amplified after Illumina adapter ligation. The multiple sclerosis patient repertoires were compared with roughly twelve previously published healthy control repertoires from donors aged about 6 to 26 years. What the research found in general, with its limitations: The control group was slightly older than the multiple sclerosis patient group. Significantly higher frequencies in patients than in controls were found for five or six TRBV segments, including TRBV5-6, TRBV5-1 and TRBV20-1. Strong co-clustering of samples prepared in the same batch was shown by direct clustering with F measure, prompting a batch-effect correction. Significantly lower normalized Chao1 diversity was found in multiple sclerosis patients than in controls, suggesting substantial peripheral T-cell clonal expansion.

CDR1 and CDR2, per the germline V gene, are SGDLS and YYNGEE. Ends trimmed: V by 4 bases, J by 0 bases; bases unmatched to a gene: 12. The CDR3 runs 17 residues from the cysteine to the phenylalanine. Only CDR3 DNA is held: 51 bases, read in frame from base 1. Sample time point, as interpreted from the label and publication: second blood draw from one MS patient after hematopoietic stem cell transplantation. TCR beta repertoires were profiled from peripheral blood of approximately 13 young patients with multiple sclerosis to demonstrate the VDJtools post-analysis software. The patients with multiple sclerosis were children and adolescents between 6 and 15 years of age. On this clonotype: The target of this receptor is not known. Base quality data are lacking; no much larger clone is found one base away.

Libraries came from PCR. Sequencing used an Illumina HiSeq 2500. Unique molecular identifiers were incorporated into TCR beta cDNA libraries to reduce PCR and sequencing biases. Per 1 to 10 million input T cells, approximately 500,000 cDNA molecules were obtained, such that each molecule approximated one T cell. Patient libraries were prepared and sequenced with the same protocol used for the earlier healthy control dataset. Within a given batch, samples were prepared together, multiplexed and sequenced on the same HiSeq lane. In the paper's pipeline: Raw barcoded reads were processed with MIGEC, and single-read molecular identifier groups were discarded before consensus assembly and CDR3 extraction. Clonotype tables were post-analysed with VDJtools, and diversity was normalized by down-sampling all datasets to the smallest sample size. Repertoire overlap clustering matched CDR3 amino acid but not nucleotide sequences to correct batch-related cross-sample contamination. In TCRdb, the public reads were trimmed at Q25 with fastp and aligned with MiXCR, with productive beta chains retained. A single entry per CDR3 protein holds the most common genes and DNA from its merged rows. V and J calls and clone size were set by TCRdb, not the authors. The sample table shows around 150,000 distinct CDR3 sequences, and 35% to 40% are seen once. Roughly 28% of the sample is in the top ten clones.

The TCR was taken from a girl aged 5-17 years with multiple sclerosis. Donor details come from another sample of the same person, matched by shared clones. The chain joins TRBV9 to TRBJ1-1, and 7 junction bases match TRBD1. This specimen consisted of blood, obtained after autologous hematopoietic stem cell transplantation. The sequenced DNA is TGTGCCAGCAGCCCAGAGGGCAGGGGGTGGATGAACACTGAAGCTTTCTTT. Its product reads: CASSPEGRGWMNTEAFF.